The present T cell receptor beta chain was sequenced within a study of cytomegalovirus exposure and HLA in healthy donors. Notes on this clone: Its specificity is not known.

Primers included in the PCR were 60 Vbeta and 13 Jbeta primers. TCRdb's table, derived via immunoSEQ multiplex PCR, lists solely in-frame clones and lacks some. This table has some 130,000 clones, 70% to 85% appearing once. Study observations and caveats: The authors listed around 150 TCR beta chains as cytomegalovirus-associated. Owing to their indistinguishability, certain V segments, notably TRBV6-2 and TRBV6-3, were excluded.

J was trimmed by 1 base and V by 1 base; bases with no gene match: 3. The germline V gene has CDR1 SGHRS and CDR2 YFSETQ. The CDR3 runs 16 residues. This TCR came from a man aged 40-55 years in good health and CMV-seropositive. J is TRBJ2-3 and V is TRBV5-1; 10 bases map to TRBD2. Sequencing used PBMCs. DNA for the CDR3: TGCGCCAGCAGCTTGAGACTAGCGGGCGGCACAGATACGCAGTATTTT. Its translation: CASSLRLAGGTDTQYF.